The 32 T cell receptor beta chains below were found in one sample sequenced in a study of shared clonotypes between healthy human individuals. Clones were sequenced by immunoSEQ multiplex PCR, and TCRdb holds only the in-frame ones, with some missing. Found here are 780,000 or so clones, over 55% of them singletons; the top ten hold more than 1.5%. Sequencing input: memory CD4+ T cells sorted from blood. The subset denotes: CD45RA-negative fraction. These receptors were collected from a young woman in good health.

The rearrangement links TRBV5-1 to TRBJ2-5; 7 bases are shared with TRBD1. CDR1 is SGHRS, CDR2 YFSETQ, per germline. This CDR3 is 15 amino acids long. Trimming took 1 base from V and 3 from J; bases not matched to a gene: 6. CDR3 sequence reads: CASSLSSGGEETQYF. The CDR3 nucleotides read TGCGCCAGCAGCTTGTCATCAGGGGGAGAAGAGACCCAGTACTTC.

This chain links TRBV11-2 with TRBJ1-1; unclear D gene. Trimming left V 1 base short and J 2 bases short, with 8 bases between. Germline assignment: CDR1 SGHAT and CDR2 FQNNGV. This CDR3 is 14 amino acids long. The CDR3 reads CASSLGGANTEAFF. CDR3 sequence (DNA): TGTGCCAGCAGCTTAGGTGGAGCCAACACTGAAGCTTTCTTT. The full variable domain, in which reference TRBV11-2 and TRBJ1-1 provide the parts outside the CDR3, is EAGVAQSPRYKIIEKRQSVAFWCNPISGHATLYWYQQILGQGPKLLIQFQNNGVVDDSQLPKDRFSAERLKGVDSTLKIQPAKLEDSAVYLCASSLGGANTEAFFGQGTRLTVV.

The rearrangement links TRBV10-3 to TRBJ1-2; 11 nucleotides line up with TRBD1. Germline CDR1 ENHRY, CDR2 SYGVKD. The CDR3 spans 14 residues. Unmatched junction bases numbered 5, after V lost 6 bases and J lost 5 bases. CDR3 coding DNA: TGTGCCATCAGAGGACAGGGGGCTGGGTATGGCTACACCTTC. This translates into CAIRGQGAGYGYTF.

The rearrangement links TRBV19 to TRBJ1-5, with D possibly matching TRBD1 (6 bases). V was shortened by 11 bases and J by 6 bases, with 14 bases between the two germline ends. Germline assignment: CDR1 LNHDA and CDR2 SQIVND (reference sequence). This CDR3 has 12 amino acids. In DNA, the CDR3 is TGTGCCGGGGGGTCAGGGGTTCAGCCCCAGCATTTT. Translating it yields CAGGSGVQPQHF.

The V call is TRBV6-5, the J call TRBJ2-5; D uncertain. This CDR3 region has 14 residues. In germline, CDR1 is MNHEY, CDR2 SVGAGI. V lost 0 bases and J lost 4, with 9 bases in between. CDR3 loop: CASSYSSSAETQYF. DNA of the CDR3: TGTGCCAGCAGTTACTCGTCCTCGGCAGAGACCCAGTACTTC.

Regarding this clone: This sequence is one base from a far larger clone and is likely a read error. The rearrangement joins TRBV4-2 to TRBJ2-7, with 16 bases lining up with TRBD2. V shed 7 bases and J 5 bases; nucleotides not matched to a gene: 8. Germline-derived CDR1 and CDR2 are LGHNA and YNFKEQ. This CDR3 region has 16 residues. The CDR3 here is CASKGYGTSGRDEQYF. CDR3 coding DNA: TGTGCCAGCAAAGGGTACGGGACTAGCGGGAGGGACGAGCAGTACTTC.

This rearrangement joins TRBV28 to TRBJ2-1, with 11 nucleotides matching TRBD2. Germline V CDR1 and CDR2: MDHEN, SYDVKM. This CDR3 is 16 amino acids long. Trimming removed 7 bases from V and 4 bases from J; junction bases left unmatched: 9. The CDR3 region is CASTPPGTSGYNEQFF. The CDR3 nucleotides read TGTGCCAGCACCCCCCCAGGGACTAGCGGTTACAATGAGCAGTTCTTC.

The sample holds one count of this clone. CDR3 loop: CASSQEQGGSNQPQHF. CDR3 sequence (DNA): TGTGCCAGCAGCCAGGAACAGGGTGGAAGCAATCAGCCCCAGCATTTT. This chain joins TRBV7-2 and TRBJ1-5, with D perhaps TRBD1 (6 bases). The CDR3 extends over 16 amino acids. Trimming stripped 5 bases from V and 1 base from J, with 15 bases between. CDR1 is SGHTA and CDR2 is FQGNSA in the germline V gene. Full variable domain (remainder filled in from reference TRBV7-2 and TRBJ1-5): GAGVSQSPSNKVTEKGKDVELRCDPISGHTALYWYRQSLGQGLEFLIYFQGNSAPDKSGLPSDRFSAERTGGSVSTLTIQRTQQEDSAVYLCASSQEQGGSNQPQHFGDGTRLSIL.

Ten or more counts support this clone. The genes are TRBV27 and TRBJ2-1; TRBD1 might be the D (6 bases). The germline V gene has CDR1 MNHEY and CDR2 SMNVEV (reference sequence). V gave up 5 bases and J gave up 2 bases, with 13 bases separating them. The CDR3 runs 15 residues. The CDR3 loop is CASSHGTPTYNEQFF. The CDR3 nucleotides are TGTGCCAGCAGTCACGGGACACCGACCTACAATGAGCAGTTCTTC.

With respect to this clone: Other DNA variants within this sample encode the same CDR3. V usage is TRBV28 and J usage is TRBJ1-3; no definite D call. V was clipped by 6 bases and J by 0 bases, with 12 bases between them. This CDR3 comprises 15 residues. The germline gives CDR1 MDHEN, CDR2 SYDVKM. The CDR3 DNA reads TGTGCCAGCAGCCTCGGACGGTACTCTGGAAACACCATATATTTT. Amino acids: CASSLGRYSGNTIYF.

The CDR3 is CASANDRYSYEQYF. For the CDR3, the DNA is TGTGCCAGCGCCAATGACAGGTACTCCTACGAGCAGTACTTC. This chain uses TRBV11-2 with TRBJ2-7; the D gene is possibly TRBD1 (6 bases). This CDR3 comprises 14 residues. Between the trimmed V and J ends, which lost 8 bases and 0 bases, there was a span of 14 bases. Looked up from germline, CDR1 is SGHAT and CDR2 is FQNNGV.

This clone came up a few times. This rearrangement joins TRBV6-1 to TRBJ2-1; 7 bases match TRBD2. After removal of 10 bases from V and 6 bases from J, the junction contained 12 bases not matched to a gene. Looked up from germline, CDR1 is MNHNS and CDR2 is SASEGT. This CDR3 comprises 14 residues. The CDR3 loop is CATRSLREFNEQFF. The CDR3 coding sequence is TGTGCCACCAGAAGCCTGCGGGAGTTCAATGAGCAGTTCTTC.

This clone came up a few times. Here the CDR3 DNA reads TGTGCCAGCAGTGAAGCGCTTGGGGCAGGAGGGCAGCCCCAGCATTTT. Translated: CASSEALGAGGQPQHF. The chain employs TRBV2 and TRBJ1-5, with D possibly TRBD1 on 5 matching bases. The CDR3 has 16 amino acids. Germline assignment: CDR1 SNHLY and CDR2 FYNNEI. Trimming removed 0 bases at V and 7 bases at J, with 16 bases between.

The V call is TRBV25-1, the J call TRBJ2-7; D gene ambiguous. The germline V gene encodes CDR1 MGHDK and CDR2 SYGVNS. The length of the CDR3 is 15 residues. Trimming cost V 6 bases and J 4 bases, with 19 bases left between them. CDR3 in amino acids: CASSDDLGSLYEQYF. As DNA, the CDR3 is TGTGCCAGCAGCGACGATCTAGGTTCTCTTTACGAGCAGTACTTC.

V and J are TRBV7-9 and TRBJ1-1; 8 nucleotides match TRBD1. Germline CDR1 is SEHNR and CDR2 is FQNEAQ (reference sequence). This CDR3 is built from 14 residues. J lost 11 bases, V lost 4 bases, and 12 bases had no gene match. This chain's CDR3 is CASSSGQGTTSAFF. CDR3 bases: TGTGCCAGCAGCTCCGGACAGGGCACGACTAGTGCTTTCTTT.

This clone was observed a single time. The CDR3 loop is CASGRVLANTGELFF. CDR3 nucleotide sequence: TGTGCCAGCGGCAGGGTCTTAGCGAACACCGGGGAGCTGTTTTTT. This chain uses TRBV2 with TRBJ2-2, with a tentative D call TRBD1 (5 bases). This CDR3 is 15 amino acids long. V was clipped by 8 bases and J by 0 bases, with 13 bases between them. CDR1 and CDR2 (germline): SNHLY, FYNNEI. Variable domain in full (rest from reference TRBV2 and TRBJ2-2): EPEVTQTPSHQVTQMGQEVILRCVPISNHLYFYWYRQILGQKVEFLVSFYNNEISEKSEIFDDQFSVERPDGSNFTLKIRSTKLEDSAMYFCASGRVLANTGELFFGEGSRLTVL.

In its sample, this clone was seen once. This chain connects TRBV28 to TRBJ2-5; possible D gene TRBD2, 6 bases. The germline gives CDR1 MDHEN, CDR2 SYDVKM. The CDR3 has 15 amino acids. The V and J ends lost 2 bases and 3 bases respectively, with 13 bases between them. For the CDR3, the DNA is TGTGCCAGCAGTTTAAGCGGGCGATTAAAAGAGACCCAGTACTTC. Residues: CASSLSGRLKETQYF.

The table lists this clone with many counts. The genes are TRBV5-1 and TRBJ1-2, with D possibly being TRBD1 (6 bases). Trimming removed 4 bases from V and 7 bases from J, with 14 bases in between. Germline V gives CDR1 SGHRS, CDR2 YFSETQ. CDR3 size: 13 residues. CDR3 in DNA: TGCGCCAGCAGCCCGACCGGGACAAGTGGCTACACCTTC. This codes for CASSPTGTSGYTF.

The chain carries TRBV7-7 and TRBJ2-7; 7 bases agree with TRBD2. The V gene's germline CDR1 is SSHAT and CDR2 FNYEAQ (reference sequence). The CDR3 covers 13 residues. The V segment lost 5 bases and the J segment 2 bases; nucleotides outside the gene matches: 3. CDR3 amino acids: CASSELATYEQYF. CDR3 sequence (DNA): TGTGCCAGCAGCGAACTAGCGACCTACGAGCAGTACTTC.

The V and J genes are TRBV7-9 and TRBJ2-4, with TRBD1 identical over 11 bases. Germline CDR1 is SEHNR and CDR2 is FQNEAQ (reference sequence). Trimming at V came to 5 bases and at J to 9 bases, leaving 6 bases not matched to a gene. The CDR3 runs 14 residues. CDR3 nucleotides: TGTGCCAGCAGCCGACCGGGACAGGGGGGCATTCAGTACTTC. Amino acids: CASSRPGQGGIQYF.

The chain has TRBV2 and TRBJ2-7; the D gene is possibly TRBD1 (6 bases). Trimming took 8 bases from V and 6 from J, leaving 17 bases between them. The CDR3 runs to 13 residues. Looked up from germline, CDR1 is SNHLY and CDR2 is FYNNEI. The CDR3 DNA sequence: TGTGCCAGCTTAGAGCAGGGGAGTCGCGAGCAGTACTTC. This encodes CASLEQGSREQYF. The variable domain in full, completed from reference TRBV2 and TRBJ2-7, reads EPEVTQTPSHQVTQMGQEVILRCVPISNHLYFYWYRQILGQKVEFLVSFYNNEISEKSEIFDDQFSVERPDGSNFTLKIRSTKLEDSAMYFCASLEQGSREQYFGPGTRLTVT.

This clone appeared a few times. Other nucleotide sequences from this sample produce the same CDR3. The gene calls are TRBV19 and TRBJ2-3, with a tentative D call TRBD2 (6 bases). The CDR3 runs to 14 residues. CDR1 LNHDA and CDR2 SQIVND come from the germline V gene (reference sequence). The V and J ends lost 6 bases and 0 bases respectively, with 10 bases between them. DNA of the CDR3: TGTGCCAGTAGGGCCAGCGGGAGCACAGATACGCAGTATTTT. Protein sequence: CASRASGSTDTQYF.

A word on this clone: A read error may explain this, as a much larger clone is one base away. The chain links TRBV6-1 to TRBJ1-5; D remains ambiguous. Trimming removed 6 bases at V and 5 bases at J, with 11 bases between. The germline CDR1 and CDR2 sequences are MNHNS and SASEGT. CDR3 length equals 13 residues. The CDR3 region is CASSTQRDQPQHF. CDR3 coding DNA: TGTGCCAGCAGCACCCAGCGGGATCAGCCCCAGCATTTT.

J is TRBJ1-1 and V is TRBV28; D unresolved. V gave up 6 bases and J gave up 0 bases, with 11 bases separating them. Germline assignment: CDR1 MDHEN and CDR2 SYDVKM. This CDR3 contains 14 residues. The DNA of the CDR3 is TGTGCCAGCAGACGCAGTGCCATGAACACTGAAGCTTTCTTT. Translated: CASRRSAMNTEAFF.

V gene TRBV18 combines with J gene TRBJ2-1; 7 nucleotides align to TRBD2. The junction had 8 bases not matched to a gene; V was cut back by 3 bases and J by 6 bases. The CDR3 is made up of 15 amino acids. Germline values: CDR1 KGHSH, CDR2 LQKENI. In DNA form, the CDR3 reads TGTGCCAGCTCACCTAGGGGAGGGGAAGCCAATGAGCAGTTCTTC. Translation: CASSPRGGEANEQFF.

The chain carries TRBV2 and TRBJ2-3, with TRBD1 matching 7 bases. The CDR3 is 13 residues long. The V and J ends lost 6 bases and 7 bases, in that order; junction bases with no gene match: 7. Germline V lookup: CDR1 SNHLY, CDR2 FYNNEI. CDR3 amino acids: CASRGTASYTQYF. The CDR3 coding sequence is TGTGCCAGCAGGGGGACAGCTTCGTATACGCAGTATTTT.

This clone was found a few times. The chain joins TRBV2 to TRBJ2-1; D is possibly TRBD1 or TRBD2 (5 bases each). CDR1 and CDR2 from the germline V gene are SNHLY and FYNNEI. The CDR3 totals 14 residues. CDR3 protein: CASARESSYNEQFF. Written as DNA, the CDR3 is TGTGCTTCGGCCAGGGAGAGCTCCTACAATGAGCAGTTCTTC.

The chain recombines TRBV14 with TRBJ2-7; a possible D gene is TRBD1 (6 bases). With 6 bases removed from V and 2 bases from J, the gap between germline ends came to 14 bases. The CDR3 is 14 residues long. The V gene's germline CDR1 is SGHDN and CDR2 FVKESK. The CDR3 nucleotides read TGTGCCAGCAGGAAAACAGGGATGGCCTACGAGCAGTACTTC. Protein product: CASRKTGMAYEQYF.

This chain connects TRBV28 to TRBJ2-6, with a weak D call TRBD1 (5 bases). V shed 5 bases and J shed 4 bases, with 9 bases lying between them. Germline CDR1 reads MDHEN; CDR2 reads SYDVKM. The CDR3 covers 14 residues. CDR3 in amino acids: CASSGATGANVLTF. The CDR3 DNA follows: TGTGCCAGCAGTGGGGCGACGGGGGCCAACGTCCTGACTTTC.

This clone is a singleton in its sample. The chain is built from TRBV19 and TRBJ2-7, with D perhaps matching TRBD2 (6 bases). The CDR3 sequence is 13 residues long. Germline CDR1 is LNHDA and CDR2 is SQIVND (reference sequence). V was cut by 8 bases and J by 7 bases, with 18 bases left in between. CDR3 loop: CASRGGISREQYF. CDR3 coding DNA: TGTGCCAGTCGGGGCGGGATTTCGCGGGAGCAGTACTTC. Full variable domain (missing parts from reference TRBV19 and TRBJ2-7): DGGITQSPKYLFRKEGQNVTLSCEQNLNHDAMYWYRQDPGQGLRLIYYSQIVNDFQKGDIAEGYSVSREKKESFPLTVTSAQKNPTAFYLCASRGGISREQYFGPGTRLTVT.

The chain recombines TRBV6-1 with TRBJ1-2, with unresolved D. This CDR3 spans 13 amino acids. Trimming left V 3 bases short and J 1 base short, with 6 bases between. The V gene's germline CDR1 is MNHNS and CDR2 SASEGT. CDR3 coding DNA: TGTGCCAGCAGTGACTTCAGTAACTATGGCTACACCTTC. Translated, it gives CASSDFSNYGYTF.

The V call is TRBV7-2, the J call TRBJ2-7; TRBD1 might be the D (5 bases). The CDR3 runs 15 residues. CDR1 and CDR2 from the germline V gene are SGHTA and FQGNSA. Trimming pared 1 base from V and 2 bases from J, leaving 12 bases between. The CDR3 sequence is CASSLEGAQTYEQYF. The DNA of the CDR3 is TGTGCCAGCAGCTTAGAAGGGGCGCAGACCTACGAGCAGTACTTC. Variable domain in full (rest from reference TRBV7-2 and TRBJ2-7): GAGVSQSPSNKVTEKGKDVELRCDPISGHTALYWYRQSLGQGLEFLIYFQGNSAPDKSGLPSDRFSAERTGGSVSTLTIQRTQQEDSAVYLCASSLEGAQTYEQYFGPGTRLTVT.